The text below deals with one T cell receptor (beta chain). The V segment lost 6 bases and the J segment 7 bases; nucleotides outside the gene matches: 8. The CDR3 runs 14 residues. Repertoires were generated with immunoSEQ multiplex PCR, while TCRdb's copy carries only in-frame clones and drops some. In the table there are 340,000 or so clones, over 90% of which are singletons. The sample's time point: blood from clinic visit 5 months post-surgery; TSC patient then seizure free. Sequencing was limited to surgery cases with top T cell transcript signatures in brain tissue. The data were taken from a study of brain T cells in children with intractable seizures.

This clonotype was obtained from a boy in the first two years of life with tuberous sclerosis and intractable seizures. Sequencing was performed on peripheral blood, taken less than 6 months after surgery. V gene TRBV6-7 combines with J gene TRBJ2-1; the match to TRBD2 covers 8 bases. TRBV6-7 is an open reading frame whose function is uncertain. The CDR3 loop is CASSPGGVVNEQFF. CDR3 DNA: TGTGCCAGCAGCCCCGGGGGGGTGGTTAATGAGCAGTTCTTC.